The next 11 T cell receptor beta chains were all read from a single sample in a study of blood T cells in healthy people across ages. A sample-barcoded 5' primer and a J-beta primer mix were used in a second PCR of about 7 to 12 cycles. TCRdb used MiXCR to reprocess the 5' RACE reads, holding one entry per CDR3 protein. The repertoire holds roughly 1 million distinct CDR3 sequences, 25% seen once, with about 0.72% in the top ten. These data also featured in a second study, about T cells of mothers and their children.

The sequencing input was blood. Receptors originate from a girl aged 2-15 years in good health.

The chain has TRBV28 and TRBJ2-5, with 10 bases aligning to TRBD1. V was pared by 6 bases and J by 4 bases, with 11 bases of the junction left unmatched. Germline V gene lookup returns CDR1 MDHEN and CDR2 SYDVKM. CDR3 length: 16 residues. This CDR3 is CASRRPGTGEGETQYF. Here the CDR3 DNA reads TGTGCCAGCAGACGTCCCGGGACAGGGGAAGGAGAGACCCAGTACTTC.

The chain joins TRBV29-1 to TRBJ2-5; 8 bases line up with TRBD1. The CDR3 is 14 amino acids. The V and J ends lost 4 bases and 5 bases, in that order; junction bases with no gene match: 9. Germline assignment: CDR1 SQVTM and CDR2 ANQGSEA. CDR3 nucleotide sequence: TGCAGCGTTGGAGTTGGACAGGGTGGGGAGACCCAGTACTTC. Its protein is CSVGVGQGGETQYF.

This chain joins TRBV6-6 and TRBJ1-2; D unclear. Trimming took 0 bases from V and 8 from J, leaving 10 bases between them. The CDR3 is 13 residues long. Germline CDR1 MNHNY, CDR2 SVGAGI (reference sequence). The CDR3: CASSYSMGVGYTF. DNA for the CDR3: TGTGCCAGCAGTTACTCGATGGGTGTGGGCTACACCTTC.

This clonotype has a single count. The V gene is TRBV5-1, the J gene TRBJ2-3, with D unclear. Germline CDR1 reads SGHRS; CDR2 reads YFSETQ. The V gene lost 1 base and the J gene lost 2 bases, with 17 bases spanning the gap. There are 17 residues in the CDR3. CDR3 sequence reads: CASSLSLVHVHTDTQYF. The CDR3, as DNA: TGCGCCAGCAGCTTGAGCCTTGTACATGTTCACACAGATACGCAGTATTTT.

This clonotype was recorded a few times. This chain joins TRBV14 and TRBJ1-1; D remains ambiguous. Germline V gene sequence: CDR1 SGHDN, CDR2 FVKESK. V shed 2 bases and J shed 6 bases, with 7 bases lying between them. The CDR3 covers 12 residues. The CDR3 spells CASSQRLAEAFF. CDR3 DNA: TGTGCCAGCAGCCAAAGGTTGGCTGAAGCTTTCTTT.

The chain is built from TRBV12-3 or TRBV12-4 and TRBJ1-3; D unresolved. The V and J ends lost 4 bases and 2 bases respectively, with 6 bases between them. The CDR3 contains 13 residues. DNA for the CDR3: TGTGCCAGCAGTTCACAGCCTGGAAACACCATATATTTT. Translated: CASSSQPGNTIYF.

Of note for this clonotype: An end of the junction does not agree with germline; a read error may underlie this. The chain is built from TRBV15 and TRBJ2-1, with 8 bases identical to TRBD1. CDR3 size: 13 residues. Germline values: CDR1 LNHNV, CDR2 YYDKDF (reference sequence). CDR3 DNA sequence: TGTGCCACCAGCAGTGACGTCGGAGACAGGGGATTATTC. Translation: CATSSDVGDRGLF.

There are a few counts of this clonotype. The chain uses TRBV2 and TRBJ2-5; D is unclear. This CDR3 spans 12 amino acids. Germline-derived CDR1 and CDR2 are SNHLY and FYNNEI. Deletions cut 6 bases from V and 9 bases from J, with 14 bases between. The CDR3 nucleotides are TGTGCCAGCAGCAGCGCGGTGATGTCCCAGTACTTC. Residues: CASSSAVMSQYF.

The V and J genes are TRBV7-2 and TRBJ1-2; D remains ambiguous. The ends were cut back, 8 bases at V and 4 bases at J, with 14 bases in the middle. CDR1 and CDR2 (germline): SGHTA, FQGNSA. CDR3 length: 13 amino acids. For the CDR3, the DNA is TGTGCCAGCGCGACTGATAGGGTCTATGGCTACACCTTC. As protein: CASATDRVYGYTF.

The chain links TRBV12-3 or TRBV12-4 to TRBJ2-3; 8 bases agree with TRBD2. V dropped 3 bases and J dropped 2; count of bases not matched to a gene: 4. The CDR3 totals 15 residues. The CDR3 spells CASSLDSGNTDTQYF. The CDR3 coding sequence is TGTGCCAGCAGTTTGGATAGCGGGAACACAGATACGCAGTATTTT.

The chain has TRBV5-1 and TRBJ2-6; 9 bases are a match to TRBD1. The CDR3 is 18 amino acids. Trimming took 3 bases from V and 6 from J; bases not matched to a gene: 13. Germline-derived CDR1 and CDR2 are SGHRS and YFSETQ. DNA for the CDR3: TGCGCCAGCAGCTGGACAGGGGCCTATCAGGGGGAGGCCAACGTCCTGACTTTC. Protein: CASSWTGAYQGEANVLTF. Supplemented by reference TRBV5-1 and TRBJ2-6, the full variable domain reads KAGVTQTPRYLIKTRGQQVTLSCSPISGHRSVSWYQQTPGQGLQFLFEYFSETQRNKGNFPGRFSGRQFSNSRSEMNVSTLELGDSALYLCASSWTGAYQGEANVLTFGAGSRLTVL.